A single TCR beta chain is shown here with its context. Assay: immunoSEQ multiplex PCR; the TCRdb copy retains only in-frame clones and omits some. The sample has 170,000 or so clones, about nine tenths seen once. This sample is drawn from a study of T cell responses to AZD1222 COVID-19 vaccine. This clonotype was obtained from an adult in good health. The specimen comprised peripheral blood, sampled on day 0 of AZD1222 vaccination.

CDR3 sequence reads: CAWSSPTGEFVFLEKLFF. The CDR3 DNA follows: TGTGCCTGGAGTTCCCCGACAGGGGAGTTTGTGTTTTTGGAAAAACTGTTTTTT. The V gene is TRBV30, the J gene TRBJ1-4; TRBD1 matches 8 bases. The V gene end was trimmed by 2 bases and the J gene end by 8 bases; junction bases not matched to a gene: 19. The CDR3 has 18 amino acids. CDR1 and CDR2 (germline): GTSNPN, SVGIG (reference sequence).